These T cell receptor beta chains were read from a single sample in a study of blood T cell repertoires in COVID-19. Measured with immunoSEQ multiplex PCR; TCRdb has only the in-frame clones, and not every one. The profile covers approximately 170,000 clones, with 86% appearing a single time and approximately 11% taken by the ten largest. Sequenced material: peripheral blood. Receptor source: a woman aged 55-69 years with COVID-19, enrolled during active disease. CDR3s include the opening cysteine and the closing phenylalanine or tryptophan. Each record gives: D gene, J gene, V gene, clone size, CDR3 DNA, CDR3 protein. D genes are given only for firm matches. The size entry is marked missing in some rows and otherwise reads once, few, many or a size class.

>-|TRBJ2-5|TRBV13|few
TGTGCCAGCAGCTTTGGCCATCTAGGAGAGACCCAGTACTTC
CASSFGHLGETQYF
>-|TRBJ2-5|TRBV21-1|-
TGTGCCAGCAGGGCAGGGGCGGAGGACCAAGAGACCCAGTACTTC
CASRAGAEDQETQYF
>-|TRBJ2-2|TRBV6-2/TRBV6-3|-
TGTGCCAGCAGTCGACCCTTCGACAGGAACACCGGGGAGCTGTTTTTT
CASSRPFDRNTGELFF
>-|TRBJ2-6|TRBV11-3|-
TGTGCCAGCAGCTTAGAAGGCGGTTCGGGGGCCAACGTCCTGACTTTC
CASSLEGGSGANVLTF
>-|TRBJ1-1|TRBV24-1|-
TGTGCCACCGGGGGGGCTGAAGCTTTCTTT
CATGGAEAFF
>-|TRBJ1-1|TRBV3-1/TRBV3-2|-
TGTGCCAGCAGCCAAGTCAGGGGCAAAGAAGCTTTCTTT
CASSQVRGKEAFF
>-|TRBJ1-4|TRBV24-1|few
TGTGCCACCAGTGGCATAGAGAGAACTAATGAAAAACTGTTTTTT
CATSGIERTNEKLFF
>-|TRBJ1-1|TRBV18|few
TGTGCCAGCTCAGAGGGAACGACCACTGAAGCTTTCTTT
CASSEGTTTEAFF
>-|TRBJ1-5|TRBV19|-
TGTGCCAGTAGTATTGTGCGGCAGCCCCAGCATTTT
CASSIVRQPQHF
>-|TRBJ1-2|TRBV20-1|-
TGCAGTGCTAGCACTAACTATGGCTACACCTTC
CSASTNYGYTF
>TRBD2|TRBJ2-7|TRBV9|-
TGTGCCAGCAGCGTAGGTGGTAGCGGGACCTCCTACGAGCAGTACTTC
CASSVGGSGTSYEQYF
>-|TRBJ1-6|TRBV3-1/TRBV3-2|-
TGTGCCAGCAGCCAAGATGCCGCCGGAGGTTTAGCCCTCCACTTT
CASSQDAAGGLALHF
>TRBD1|TRBJ1-2|TRBV12-3/TRBV12-4|-
TGTGCCAGCGCACGGGGACAGGTCTATGGCTACACCTTC
CASARGQVYGYTF
>TRBD1|TRBJ1-5|TRBV10-3|-
TGTGCCATCAGTACCGGGACAGACGGCCAGCCCCAGCATTTT
CAISTGTDGQPQHF
>-|TRBJ1-6|TRBV9|-
TGTGCCAGCAGCGTTTCAGGGGAAGAAGGGTTCTCACCCCTCCACTTT
CASSVSGEEGFSPLHF
>-|TRBJ1-1|TRBV4-3|-
TGCGCCAGCAGCCAAGATCCTACCGGGAACACTGAAGCTTTCTTT
CASSQDPTGNTEAFF
>TRBD2|TRBJ2-3|TRBV7-2|-
TGTGCCAGCAGCCTCCGGAAAGTGGCACTAGCGGGAGGTCCGCAGTATTTT
CASSLRKVALAGGPQYF
>TRBD1|TRBJ1-3|TRBV6-1|-
TGTGCCAGCAGTGAATGGGACAGCTCTGGAAACACCATATATTTT
CASSEWDSSGNTIYF
>-|TRBJ1-2|TRBV30|-
TGTGCCTGGAGTGTAACAGGGAATGGCTACACCTTC
CAWSVTGNGYTF
>-|TRBJ1-1|TRBV5-5|few
TGTGCCAGCAGCTTGTCCGGAGGTAACACTGAAGCTTTCTTT
CASSLSGGNTEAFF
>-|TRBJ1-1|TRBV28|-
TGTGCCAGCATTATTGGGGGCTTGAACACTGAAGCTTTCTTT
CASIIGGLNTEAFF
>TRBD1|TRBJ2-7|TRBV19|-
TGTGCCAGTAGTATTACAGGGGCGGGCGAGCAGTACTTC
CASSITGAGEQYF
>-|TRBJ1-4|TRBV28|-
TGTGCCAGCAGCCGCCCAGGCCCAACTAATGAAAAACTGTTTTTT
CASSRPGPTNEKLFF
>TRBD1|TRBJ1-1|TRBV7-9|-
TGTGCCAGCAGGAGGGACAGGGGCCCCATGAACACTGAAGCTTTCTTT
CASRRDRGPMNTEAFF
>-|TRBJ1-5|TRBV7-9|many
TGTGCCAGCAGCAAAAACTATACCGCCATTATAAATCAGCCCCAGCATTTT
CASSKNYTAIINQPQHF
>TRBD2|TRBJ2-1|TRBV7-2|-
TGTGCCAGCGGGGTAGCGGGATGGTCCTACAATGAGCAGTTCTTC
CASGVAGWSYNEQFF
>-|TRBJ1-5|TRBV28|-
TGCGCCAGCAGTTTGGGGGCGGTTCAGCCCCAGCATTTT
CASSLGAVQPQHF
>-|TRBJ2-1|TRBV7-9|-
TGTGCCAGCAGCCCCCGGGGTCAGATCCCCTACAATGAGCAGTTCTTC
CASSPRGQIPYNEQFF
>TRBD2|TRBJ2-5|TRBV15|-
TGTGCCACCAGCAGAGTAGCGGGAGATGGAGAGACCCAGTACTTC
CATSRVAGDGETQYF
>-|TRBJ1-1|TRBV28|-
TGTGCCAGCAGGGTCACAGCTGAAGCTTTCTTT
CASRVTAEAFF
>-|TRBJ1-3|TRBV18|once
TGTGCCAGCTCATCCAGCGGTTTTGGAAACACCATATATTTT
CASSSSGFGNTIYF
>TRBD2|TRBJ2-7|TRBV7-2|-
TGTGCCAGCAGCTCCCGGACTAGTCACCGGTACGAGCAGTACTTC
CASSSRTSHRYEQYF
>TRBD1|TRBJ2-7|TRBV14|-
TGTGCCAGCAGCCAAGTTGCGGGACAGGGGACGGGGGAGCAGTACTTC
CASSQVAGQGTGEQYF
>TRBD1|TRBJ2-7|TRBV7-9|few
TGTGCCAGCAGCTTGGGGACAGGGGGCTCCGAGCAGTACTTC
CASSLGTGGSEQYF
>TRBD2|TRBJ2-3|TRBV3-1/TRBV3-2|-
TGTGCCAGCAGCCAGCGGACTAGCAGTGGGACAGATACGCAGTATTTT
CASSQRTSSGTDTQYF
>TRBD1|TRBJ1-2|TRBV24-1|-
TGTGCCACCAGTGATTGGGACAGAAGATATGGCTACACCTTC
CATSDWDRRYGYTF
>-|TRBJ2-5|TRBV24-1|-
TGTGCCACCAGTGATTTGCAAGCAGGGCAAGAGACCCAGTACTTC
CATSDLQAGQETQYF
>TRBD2|TRBJ2-3|TRBV6-2/TRBV6-3|-
TGTGCCAGCAGTTGGTCGACTAGCGGGGGCCACACAGATACGCAGTATTTT
CASSWSTSGGHTDTQYF
>TRBD2|TRBJ2-7|TRBV9|-
TGTGCCAGCAGCGTCACTAGCGGGAGGGCCACCGAGCAGTACTTC
CASSVTSGRATEQYF
>-|TRBJ1-2|TRBV6-5|-
TGTGCCAGCAGTTACGAGGCTTTCTATGGCTACACCTTC
CASSYEAFYGYTF
>-|TRBJ1-2|TRBV11-2|-
TGTGCCAGCAGCTCCCGAGGTGAAACTAACTATGGCTACACCTTC
CASSSRGETNYGYTF
>-|TRBJ1-2|TRBV30|-
TGTGCCTGCCCTAGAGGGAGCTATGGCTACACCTTC
CACPRGSYGYTF
>-|TRBJ2-3|TRBV15|-
TGTGCCACCAGCTTTGGTCAACTCCCCACTGCGCAGTATTTT
CATSFGQLPTAQYF
>TRBD2|TRBJ2-3|TRBV19|-
TGTGCCAGTAGGGGGGGGACTAGCGGTAGCACAGATACGCAGTATTTT
CASRGGTSGSTDTQYF
>-|TRBJ1-2|TRBV5-4|-
TGTGCCAGCAGCTCATTGTGGCGTACCGGTCAGGGGTCTCGCTATGGCTACACCTTC
CASSSLWRTGQGSRYGYTF
>TRBD1|TRBJ2-4|TRBV9|-
TGTGCCAGCAGCGAGGACAGGGGTCAAAACATTCAGTACTTC
CASSEDRGQNIQYF
>-|TRBJ2-5|TRBV11-2|-
TGTGCCAGCAGCCCTCTTTCGGAGACCCAGTACTTC
CASSPLSETQYF
>-|TRBJ1-3|TRBV29-1|-
TGCAGCGTTGAAGACAGAATCTCTGGAAACACCATATATTTT
CSVEDRISGNTIYF
>TRBD2|TRBJ2-5|TRBV7-2|-
TGTGCCAGCAGCTTACGCGGGGGGGAGACCCAGTACTTC
CASSLRGGETQYF
>-|TRBJ1-4|TRBV28|-
TGTGCCAGTGGGGCCCAAGGTGAAAAACTGTTTTTT
CASGAQGEKLFF
>-|TRBJ1-1|TRBV2|-
TGTGCCACGCGGGGGCTCAACACTGAAGCTTTCTTT
CATRGLNTEAFF
>-|TRBJ2-7|TRBV6-5|-
TGTGCCAGCAGACGCCTGGGGGGGCCTGGAGAGCAGTACTTC
CASRRLGGPGEQYF
>TRBD1|TRBJ1-2|TRBV13|-
TGTGCCGGCAGCTCCAACAGGGGAGTTGGCTACACCTTC
CAGSSNRGVGYTF
>-|TRBJ2-2|TRBV5-1|-
TGCGCCAGCAGTTCTAGGGGCTCTAACACCGGGGAGCTGTTTTTT
CASSSRGSNTGELFF
>-|TRBJ1-2|TRBV5-4|-
TGTGCCAGCAGCTTTCCGAGCACGGGCTACACCTTC
CASSFPSTGYTF
>-|TRBJ2-5|TRBV30|once
TGTGCCTGGAGCCCCAGGCAAGAGACCCAGTACTTC
CAWSPRQETQYF
>TRBD2|TRBJ2-1|TRBV11-2|-
TGTGCCAGCAGCTTAGAAGCGGGAGGGGCCTGGGAGCAGTTCTTC
CASSLEAGGAWEQFF